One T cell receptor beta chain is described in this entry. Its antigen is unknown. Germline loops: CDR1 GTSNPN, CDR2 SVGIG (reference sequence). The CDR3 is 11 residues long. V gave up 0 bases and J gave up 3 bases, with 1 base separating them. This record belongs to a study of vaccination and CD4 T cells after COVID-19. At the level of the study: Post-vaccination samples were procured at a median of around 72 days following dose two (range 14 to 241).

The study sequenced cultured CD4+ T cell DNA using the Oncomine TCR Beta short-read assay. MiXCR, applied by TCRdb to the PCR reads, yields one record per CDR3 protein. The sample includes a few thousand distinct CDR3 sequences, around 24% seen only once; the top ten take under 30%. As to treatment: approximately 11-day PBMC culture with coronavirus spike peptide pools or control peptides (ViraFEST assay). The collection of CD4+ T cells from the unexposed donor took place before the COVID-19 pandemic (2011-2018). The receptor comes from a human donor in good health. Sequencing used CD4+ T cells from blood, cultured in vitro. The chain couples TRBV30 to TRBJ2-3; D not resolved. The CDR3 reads CAWSVTDTQYF. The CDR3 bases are TGTGCCTGGAGTGTAACAGATACGCAGTATTTT.